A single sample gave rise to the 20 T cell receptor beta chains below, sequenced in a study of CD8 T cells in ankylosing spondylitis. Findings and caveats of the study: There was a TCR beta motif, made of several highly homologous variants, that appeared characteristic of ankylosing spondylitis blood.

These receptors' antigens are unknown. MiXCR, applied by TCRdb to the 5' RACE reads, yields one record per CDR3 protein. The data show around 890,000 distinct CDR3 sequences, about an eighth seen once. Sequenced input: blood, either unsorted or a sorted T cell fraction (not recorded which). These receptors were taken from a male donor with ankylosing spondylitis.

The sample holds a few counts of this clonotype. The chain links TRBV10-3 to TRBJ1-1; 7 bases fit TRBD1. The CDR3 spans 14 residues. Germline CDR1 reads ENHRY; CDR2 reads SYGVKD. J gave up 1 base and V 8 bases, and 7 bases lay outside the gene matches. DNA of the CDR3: TGTGCCATCTCGACAGGGACCTCGAACACTGAAGCTTTCTTT. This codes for CAISTGTSNTEAFF.

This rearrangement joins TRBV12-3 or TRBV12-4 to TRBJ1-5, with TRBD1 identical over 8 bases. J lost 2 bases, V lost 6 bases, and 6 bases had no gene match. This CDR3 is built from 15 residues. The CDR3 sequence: CASSLGQAGNQPQHF. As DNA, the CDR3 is TGTGCCAGCAGCCTGGGACAGGCGGGCAATCAGCCCCAGCATTTT.

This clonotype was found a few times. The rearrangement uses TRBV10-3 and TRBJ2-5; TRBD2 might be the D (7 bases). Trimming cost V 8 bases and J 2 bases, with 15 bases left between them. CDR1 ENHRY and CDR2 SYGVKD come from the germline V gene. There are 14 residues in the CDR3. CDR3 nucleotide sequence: TGTGCCATCGGAGGGGGGGGGCTGCAAGAGACCCAGTACTTC. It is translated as CAIGGGGLQETQYF.

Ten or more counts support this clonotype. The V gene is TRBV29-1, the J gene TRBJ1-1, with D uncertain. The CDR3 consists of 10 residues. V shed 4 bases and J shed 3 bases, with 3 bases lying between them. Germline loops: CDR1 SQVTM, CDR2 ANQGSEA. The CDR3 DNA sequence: TGCAGCGTTGTATACACTGAAGCTTTCTTT. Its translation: CSVVYTEAFF.

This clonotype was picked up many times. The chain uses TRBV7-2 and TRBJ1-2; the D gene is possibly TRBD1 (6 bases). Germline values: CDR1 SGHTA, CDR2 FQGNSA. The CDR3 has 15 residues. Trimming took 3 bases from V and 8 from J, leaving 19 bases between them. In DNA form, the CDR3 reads TGTGCCAGCAGCTTGCAACAGGGTGGGGTTCACGGCTACACCTTC. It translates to CASSLQQGGVHGYTF.

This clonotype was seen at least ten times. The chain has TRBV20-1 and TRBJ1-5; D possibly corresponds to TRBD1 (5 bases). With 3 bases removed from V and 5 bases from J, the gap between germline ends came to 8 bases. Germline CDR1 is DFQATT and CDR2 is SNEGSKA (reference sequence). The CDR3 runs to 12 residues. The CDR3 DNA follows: TGCAGTGCTAGTCGGGGGGATCAGCCCCAGCATTTT. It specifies CSASRGDQPQHF.

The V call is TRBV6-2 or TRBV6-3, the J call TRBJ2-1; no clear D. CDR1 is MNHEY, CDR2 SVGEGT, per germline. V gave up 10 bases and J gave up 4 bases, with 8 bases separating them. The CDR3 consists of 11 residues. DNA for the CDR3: TGTGCCACCGAGACTTACAATGAGCAGTTCTTC. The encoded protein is CATETYNEQFF.

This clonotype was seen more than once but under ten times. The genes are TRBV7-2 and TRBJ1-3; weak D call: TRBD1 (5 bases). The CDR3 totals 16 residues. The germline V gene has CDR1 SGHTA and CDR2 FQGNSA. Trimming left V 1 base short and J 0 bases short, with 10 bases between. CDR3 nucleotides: TGTGCCAGCAGCTTAGAGCAGGGCTACTCTGGAAACACCATATATTTT. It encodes CASSLEQGYSGNTIYF.

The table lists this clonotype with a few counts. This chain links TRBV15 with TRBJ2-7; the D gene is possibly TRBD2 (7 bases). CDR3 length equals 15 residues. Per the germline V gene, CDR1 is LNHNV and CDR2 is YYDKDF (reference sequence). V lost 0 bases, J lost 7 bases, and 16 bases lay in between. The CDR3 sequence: CATSREGGGRREQYF. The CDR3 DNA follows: TGTGCCACCAGCAGAGAAGGGGGAGGGCGTCGGGAGCAGTACTTC.

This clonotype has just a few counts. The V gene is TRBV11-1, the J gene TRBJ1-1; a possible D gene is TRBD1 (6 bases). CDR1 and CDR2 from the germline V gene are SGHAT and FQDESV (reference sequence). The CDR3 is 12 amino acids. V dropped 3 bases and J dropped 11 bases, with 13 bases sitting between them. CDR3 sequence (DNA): TGTGCCAGCAGCTTCTTAACAGGGCAGGCTTTCTTT. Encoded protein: CASSFLTGQAFF.

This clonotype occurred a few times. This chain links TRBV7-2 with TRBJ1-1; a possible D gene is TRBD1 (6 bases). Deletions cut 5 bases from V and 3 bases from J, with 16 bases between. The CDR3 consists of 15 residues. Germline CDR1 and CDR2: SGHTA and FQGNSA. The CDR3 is CASSRSGGAYTEAFF. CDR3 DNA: TGTGCCAGCAGCCGAAGCGGGGGCGCCTACACTGAAGCTTTCTTT.

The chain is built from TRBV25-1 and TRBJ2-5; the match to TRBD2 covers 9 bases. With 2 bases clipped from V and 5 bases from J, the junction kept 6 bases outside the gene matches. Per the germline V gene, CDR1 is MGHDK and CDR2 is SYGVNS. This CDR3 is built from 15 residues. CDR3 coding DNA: TGTGCCAGCAGTGAAGGACTAGCGAGTGGGGAGACCCAGTACTTC. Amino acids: CASSEGLASGETQYF.

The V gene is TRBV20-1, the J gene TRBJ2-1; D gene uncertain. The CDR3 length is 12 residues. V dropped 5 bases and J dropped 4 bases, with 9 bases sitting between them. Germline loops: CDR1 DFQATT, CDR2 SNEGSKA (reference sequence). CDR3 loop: CSAHAQYNEQFF. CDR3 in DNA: TGCAGTGCTCACGCACAGTACAATGAGCAGTTCTTC.

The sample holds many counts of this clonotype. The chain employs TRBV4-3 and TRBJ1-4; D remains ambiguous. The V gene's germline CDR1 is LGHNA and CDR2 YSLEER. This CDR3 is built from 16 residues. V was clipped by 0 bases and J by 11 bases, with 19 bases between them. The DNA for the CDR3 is TGCGCCAGCAGCCAAGATAACGAGGCAGAGAGGAGGAAACTGTTTTTT. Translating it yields CASSQDNEAERRKLFF.

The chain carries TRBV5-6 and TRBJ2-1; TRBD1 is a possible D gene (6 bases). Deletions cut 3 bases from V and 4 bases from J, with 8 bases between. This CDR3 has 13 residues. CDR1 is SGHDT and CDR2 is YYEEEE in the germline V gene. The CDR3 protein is CASSWGPYNEQFF. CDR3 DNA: TGTGCCAGCAGCTGGGGGCCATACAATGAGCAGTTCTTC.

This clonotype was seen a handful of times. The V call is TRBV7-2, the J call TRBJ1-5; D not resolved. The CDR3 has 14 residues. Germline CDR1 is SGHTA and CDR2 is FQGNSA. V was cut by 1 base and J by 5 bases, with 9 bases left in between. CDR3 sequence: CASSLGPDYQPQHF. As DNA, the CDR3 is TGTGCCAGCAGCTTAGGACCAGATTATCAGCCCCAGCATTTT.

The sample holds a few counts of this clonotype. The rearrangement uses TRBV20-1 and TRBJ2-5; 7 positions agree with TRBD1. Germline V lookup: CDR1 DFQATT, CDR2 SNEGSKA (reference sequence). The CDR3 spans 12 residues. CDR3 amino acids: CSLQGYQETQYF. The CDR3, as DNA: TGCAGCCTACAGGGGTACCAAGAGACCCAGTACTTC.

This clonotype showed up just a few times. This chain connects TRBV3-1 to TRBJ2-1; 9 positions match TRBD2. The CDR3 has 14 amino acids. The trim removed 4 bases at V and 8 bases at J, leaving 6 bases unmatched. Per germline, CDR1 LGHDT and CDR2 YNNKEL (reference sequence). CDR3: CASSLGLAADEQFF. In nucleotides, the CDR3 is TGTGCCAGCAGCCTGGGACTAGCCGCGGATGAGCAGTTCTTC.

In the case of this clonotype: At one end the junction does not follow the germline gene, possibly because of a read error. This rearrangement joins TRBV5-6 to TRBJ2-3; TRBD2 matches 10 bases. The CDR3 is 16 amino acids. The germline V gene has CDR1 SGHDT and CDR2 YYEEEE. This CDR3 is CASSSRLAGLEDPQYF. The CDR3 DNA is TGTGCCAGCAGCTCGAGACTAGCGGGCCTAGAAGATCCGCAGTATTTT.

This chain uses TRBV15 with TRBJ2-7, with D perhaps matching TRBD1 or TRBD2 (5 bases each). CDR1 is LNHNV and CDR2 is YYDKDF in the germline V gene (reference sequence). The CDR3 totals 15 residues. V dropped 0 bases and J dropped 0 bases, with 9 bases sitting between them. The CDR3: CATSRDTGASYEQYF. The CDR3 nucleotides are TGTGCCACCAGCAGAGATACCGGGGCCTCCTACGAGCAGTACTTC.